Following are 22 T cell receptor beta chains from one sample sequenced in a study of blood T cell repertoires in COVID-19. Measured with immunoSEQ multiplex PCR; TCRdb has only the in-frame clones, and not every one. Here the sample spans about 230,000 clones, more than 70% being singletons. Specimen: PBMCs or T cells enriched from blood (not recorded which). The source of these receptors is a woman aged 35 to 49 with acute COVID-19.

The CDR3, as DNA: TGTGCCAGCAGCGCCGGGACTAGCGGGGGGGTGGACACCGGGGAGCTGTTTTTT. Translation gives CASSAGTSGGVDTGELFF. This chain connects TRBV9 to TRBJ2-2; TRBD2 aligns across 16 bases. Germline V gene sequence: CDR1 SGDLS, CDR2 YYNGEE. The V and J ends lost 3 bases and 3 bases, in that order; junction bases with no gene match: 5. CDR3 length: 18 amino acids.

This chain connects TRBV19 to TRBJ1-2, with 7 bases fitting TRBD1. V shed 5 bases, J shed 0 bases, and the junction held 3 bases outside the gene matches. The CDR3 is 14 amino acids. CDR1 is LNHDA and CDR2 is SQIVND in the germline V gene (reference sequence). DNA for the CDR3: TGTGCCAGTAGTGGACAGGCAGCTAACTATGGCTACACCTTC. Translation: CASSGQAANYGYTF.

This chain links TRBV10-3 with TRBJ2-3; tentatively, D is TRBD2 (6 bases). CDR3 length: 15 residues. V was pared by 5 bases and J by 4 bases, with 16 bases between. CDR1 is ENHRY, CDR2 SYGVKD, per germline. CDR3 sequence: CAISPSVDGSDTQYF. The DNA for the CDR3 is TGTGCCATCAGTCCTAGCGTTGACGGGTCAGATACGCAGTATTTT.

This clone was counted a few times. The chain is built from TRBV6-4 and TRBJ2-1; TRBD2 agrees at 11 bases. Germline CDR1 is MRHNA and CDR2 is SNTAGT. This CDR3 spans 15 amino acids. V shed 6 bases and J 5 bases; nucleotides not matched to a gene: 6. As DNA, the CDR3 is TGTGCCAGCAGCCAACTAGCGGGAGAAAACAATGAGCAGTTCTTC. Translation gives CASSQLAGENNEQFF.

This chain's CDR3 is CASSLVAGDYNEQFF. The CDR3 DNA follows: TGCGCCAGCAGCTTGGTAGCGGGAGACTACAATGAGCAGTTCTTC. V gene TRBV5-1 combines with J gene TRBJ2-1; 9 bases fit TRBD2. The CDR3 is 15 residues long. Per germline, CDR1 SGHRS and CDR2 YFSETQ. The V and J ends lost 0 bases and 3 bases, in that order; junction bases with no gene match: 1.

This rearrangement joins TRBV4-3 to TRBJ2-5; D may be TRBD2 (6 bases). The CDR3 has 15 residues. The V gene's germline CDR1 is LGHNA and CDR2 YSLEER. V shed 4 bases and J shed 4 bases, with 16 bases lying between them. CDR3 sequence: CASSLGSGWGETQYF. CDR3 sequence (DNA): TGCGCCAGCAGCCTGGGGAGCGGGTGGGGAGAGACCCAGTACTTC.

The chain carries TRBV28 and TRBJ2-5; TRBD2 matches at 12 bases. Germline lookup yields CDR1 MDHEN and CDR2 SYDVKM. Trimming at V came to 3 bases and at J to 7 bases, leaving 6 bases not matched to a gene. The CDR3 is 15 amino acids. The chain's CDR3 is CASSFRTSGIRTQYF. The DNA for the CDR3 is TGTGCCAGCAGTTTCAGGACTAGCGGGATTAGGACCCAGTACTTC.

The chain combines TRBV14 with TRBJ1-3; D gene unclear. V lost 1 base to trimming and J lost 0 bases, with 4 bases between them. CDR1 is SGHDN and CDR2 is FVKESK in the germline V gene. There are 14 residues in the CDR3. The CDR3: CASSQALSGNTIYF. Written as DNA, the CDR3 is TGTGCCAGCAGCCAAGCCCTCTCTGGAAACACCATATATTTT.

This CDR3 reads CASRYGPDTQYF. The CDR3 DNA is TGTGCCAGCAGGTATGGCCCAGATACGCAGTATTTT. The chain is built from TRBV7-2 and TRBJ2-3; D gene unclear. The CDR3 contains 12 residues. The V gene lost 6 bases and the J gene lost 4 bases, with 8 bases spanning the gap. Germline CDR1 reads SGHTA; CDR2 reads FQGNSA.

This chain joins TRBV24-1 and TRBJ1-2, with no clear D. V was pared by 5 bases and J by 8 bases, with 17 bases between. The CDR3 has 14 amino acids. Looked up from germline, CDR1 is KGHDR and CDR2 is SFDVKD. The CDR3 DNA reads TGTGCCACCAGTGGAGAGGGTCCCGCGGGGGGCTACACCTTC. Translation: CATSGEGPAGGYTF.

The chain uses TRBV7-8 and TRBJ2-3; D not certain. The CDR3 extends over 16 amino acids. Germline values: CDR1 SGHVS, CDR2 FQNEAQ. V was shortened by 1 base and J by 3 bases, with 14 bases between the two germline ends. The chain's CDR3 is CASSLGRFERTDTQYF. For the CDR3, the DNA is TGTGCCAGCAGCTTAGGGCGGTTTGAGAGAACAGATACGCAGTATTTT. The full variable domain, with the rest looked up from reference TRBV7-8 and TRBJ2-3, is GAGVSQSPRYKVAKRGQDVALRCDPISGHVSLFWYQQALGQGPEFLTYFQNEAQLDKSGLPSDRFFAERPEGSVSTLKIQRTQQEDSAVYLCASSLGRFERTDTQYFGPGTRLTVL.

The chain uses TRBV18 and TRBJ2-5; TRBD2 matches at 9 bases. Germline loops: CDR1 KGHSH, CDR2 LQKENI. After removal of 5 bases from V and 5 bases from J, the junction contained 9 bases not matched to a gene. The length of the CDR3 is 15 residues. This chain's CDR3 is CASSRNAGGPETQYF. The CDR3 region has the DNA TGTGCCAGCTCAAGGAATGCGGGAGGGCCGGAGACCCAGTACTTC. Looking up the rest from reference TRBV18 and TRBJ2-5 gives the full variable domain: NAGVMQNPRHLVRRRGQEARLRCSPMKGHSHVYWYRQLPEEGLKFMVYLQKENIIDESGMPKERFSAEFPKEGPSILRIQQVVRGDSAAYFCASSRNAGGPETQYFGPGTRLLVL.

The chain employs TRBV4-2 and TRBJ2-2, with TRBD1 as a possible D gene (6 bases). V was pared by 4 bases and J by 6 bases, with 15 bases between. The CDR3 spans 15 residues. From germline, CDR1 is LGHNA and CDR2 YNFKEQ. In DNA, the CDR3 is TGTGCCAGCAGCCCAAACAGGGAAGGGGCCGGGGAGCTGTTTTTT. It encodes CASSPNREGAGELFF.

The sample holds a few counts of this clone. This chain links TRBV9 with TRBJ2-2; D is perhaps TRBD2 (5 bases). In germline, CDR1 is SGDLS, CDR2 YYNGEE. The CDR3 spans 14 residues. V was pared by 4 bases and J by 5 bases, with 12 bases between. Here the CDR3 reads CASSPPSGTGELFF. The CDR3 region has the DNA TGTGCCAGCAGCCCCCCCTCGGGGACCGGGGAGCTGTTTTTT.

This sequence joins TRBV7-2 and TRBJ2-2, with 9 bases matching TRBD2. The CDR3 is 16 residues long. Losses at the gene ends were 7 bases for V and 4 bases for J; bases not matched to a gene: 10. CDR1 is SGHTA and CDR2 is FQGNSA in the germline V gene. This CDR3 reads CASTVSGSHITGELFF. For the CDR3, the DNA is TGTGCCAGCACGGTTAGCGGGAGTCATATCACCGGGGAGCTGTTTTTT.

The chain has TRBV12-5 and TRBJ2-5, with 9 bases identical to TRBD2. Germline CDR1 reads LGHNT; CDR2 reads FRNRAP. The CDR3 length is 12 residues. V dropped 8 bases and J dropped 4; count of bases not matched to a gene: 2. The CDR3 DNA sequence: TGTGCTAGTAGCGGGGGGCCAGAGACCCAGTACTTC. Translating gives CASSGGPETQYF.

The rearrangement links TRBV29-1 to TRBJ2-1; D is possibly TRBD2 (6 bases). The germline V gene has CDR1 SQVTM and CDR2 ANQGSEA. Between the trimmed V and J ends, which lost 6 bases and 6 bases, there was a span of 15 bases. The CDR3 loop spans 13 amino acids. The CDR3 DNA reads TGCAGCGTCCAAGCGGGTTTTGCCAATGAGCAGTTCTTC. Residues: CSVQAGFANEQFF.

The chain uses TRBV24-1 and TRBJ2-2, with 8 nucleotides matching TRBD1. The CDR3 is 16 residues long. Losses at the gene ends were 2 bases for V and 4 bases for J; bases not matched to a gene: 5. In germline, CDR1 is KGHDR, CDR2 SFDVKD. The CDR3 nucleotides read TGTGCCACCAGTGATTCCAGGACAGGGTTCACCGGGGAGCTGTTTTTT. As protein: CATSDSRTGFTGELFF.

This rearrangement joins TRBV6-5 to TRBJ2-7; 11 bases map to TRBD2. J was trimmed by 0 bases and V by 2 bases; bases with no gene match: 3. Germline lookup yields CDR1 MNHEY and CDR2 SVGAGI. This CDR3 region has 16 residues. CDR3 nucleotides: TGTGCCAGCAGTTACCCTAGCGGGGGGAGCTCCTACGAGCAGTACGTC. Translated: CASSYPSGGSSYEQYV.

The chain carries TRBV7-9 and TRBJ1-5; 7 nucleotides match TRBD1. This CDR3 contains 16 residues. V was pared by 5 bases and J by 3 bases, with 10 bases of the junction left unmatched. Germline CDR1 and CDR2: SEHNR and FQNEAQ (reference sequence). CDR3 in amino acids: CASSLEWDSPNQPQHF. The DNA of the CDR3 is TGTGCCAGCAGCCTAGAATGGGACAGTCCCAATCAGCCCCAGCATTTT.

About this clone itself: Other DNA sequences in this specimen translate into the identical CDR3. This chain connects TRBV7-2 to TRBJ1-2; a weak D match, TRBD1 (6 bases). The V gene's germline CDR1 is SGHTA and CDR2 FQGNSA. Trimming left V 5 bases short and J 5 bases short, with 12 bases between. This CDR3 has 13 residues. Here the CDR3 reads CASSLGQHYGYTF. The CDR3 DNA is TGTGCCAGCAGCCTCGGACAGCATTATGGCTACACCTTC.

The J gene is TRBJ2-3, the V gene TRBV10-3; D might be TRBD2 (5 bases). Germline V lookup: CDR1 ENHRY, CDR2 SYGVKD. The CDR3 spans 16 residues. V was shortened by 0 bases and J by 0 bases, with 10 bases between the two germline ends. CDR3 sequence (DNA): TGTGCCATCAGTGAGTCGAGGGCTAAAAGCACAGATACGCAGTATTTT. This encodes CAISESRAKSTDTQYF.